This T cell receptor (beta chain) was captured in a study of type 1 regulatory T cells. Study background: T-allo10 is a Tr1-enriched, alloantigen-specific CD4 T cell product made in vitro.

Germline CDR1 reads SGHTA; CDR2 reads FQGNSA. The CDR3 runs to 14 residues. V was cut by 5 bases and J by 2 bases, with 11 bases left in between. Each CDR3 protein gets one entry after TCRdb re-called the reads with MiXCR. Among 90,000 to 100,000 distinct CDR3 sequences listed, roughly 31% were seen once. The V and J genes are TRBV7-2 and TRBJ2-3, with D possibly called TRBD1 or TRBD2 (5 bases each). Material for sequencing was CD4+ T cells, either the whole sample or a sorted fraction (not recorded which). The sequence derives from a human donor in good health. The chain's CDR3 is CASSRDRYTDTQYF. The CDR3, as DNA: TGTGCCAGCAGCAGGGACCGGTACACAGATACGCAGTATTTT.